This T cell receptor beta chain was captured by sequencing in a study of CD8+ T cells in alopecia areata listed by TCRdb under 2018. For the study in its entirety: The treated patients, all with moderate-to-severe alopecia areata, were enrolled in an open-label pilot trial of oral tofacitinib given at 5 to 10 mg twice daily. Amplification of TCRbeta CDR3 regions was done by immunoSEQ multiplex PCR using 35 Vbeta forward primers and 13 Jbeta reverse primers. Scalp clonality was compared across normal scalp (n=4), patchy alopecia areata scalp (n=8), and alopecia totalis/universalis scalp (n=8). Tofacitinib was administered for 6 to 18 months, and 6 months of follow-up off drug were then conducted to assess delayed response and recurrence. In humans, TCRbeta sequencing was performed on scalp tissue and on sorted CD4+ and CD8+ peripheral blood T cells from healthy controls and from patients with patchy or totalis/universalis alopecia areata. High-throughput TCRbeta sequencing was used to examine T cell clonal expansion in alopecia areata in both the C3H/HeJ mouse model and human patients. The RNA source kit depended on sample type: the PAXgene miRNA kit for fixed scalp, the miRNeasy kit for PBMCs, and the RNeasy kit for mouse skin. Biopsies were taken from tofacitinib-treated patients at baseline and again at 4 and 24 weeks into treatment, and several of those patients also had a later scalp biopsy. Findings and caveats that apply to the study as a whole: Lesional scalp, especially in alopecia totalis/universalis, showed higher clonality and more expanded CD8+ clones than normal scalp, suggesting antigenic drive. Unlike mouse skin, which is dominated by gammadelta T cells, normal human skin has resident alphabeta T cells that are also sequenced, and this complicates analysis of the scalp TCR repertoire. Shared TCR sequences between patients were less evident than in mice, which may be partly attributable to HLA diversity in the patient population.

The CDR1 and CDR2 encoded by the germline V gene are SGHTA and FQGNSA. The CDR3 contains 15 residues, cysteine and phenylalanine counted. CDR3 DNA is the only sequence kept; it has 45 bases, read in frame from the first base. V gives up 1 base and J gives up 3 bases, and the segment between their germline ends measures 12 bases. As to this clone: The specificity of this receptor is unknown. No quality values exist for individual bases; no much larger clone is one base distant.

Explained via the paper, the time point label denotes: baseline before oral tofacitinib. From alopecia areata patients, peripheral blood was collected along with lesional scalp punch biopsies. After PBMCs were isolated by density centrifugation and stained for CD3, CD4 and CD8, a FACSAria was used to sort CD4+ and CD8+ T cells. The library was made by the immunoSEQ multiplex PCR assay. For TCR sequencing, RNA was extracted from every sample and reverse transcribed into cDNA to serve as template. First-strand cDNA was synthesized with SuperScript III using a 2:1 mix of oligo-dT and random hexamers. A synthetic immune receptor repertoire was used to assess amplification bias, and residual bias was removed computationally. As for how the authors treated the data: After raw reads were preprocessed to remove errors, the CDR3 was defined following IMGT conventions as running from the conserved cysteine to phenylalanine. Clonality was computed by normalizing Shannon entropy by log2 of the number of productive unique TCRs and subtracting the result from 1. CD4 or CD8 identity of scalp clones was inferred by cross-referencing scalp TCRbeta sequences with sorted blood CD4 and CD8 repertoires. TCRdb took over this immuneACCESS table, retaining in-frame rearrangements with V and J assigned. Such tables are incomplete; in checked studies, under half of the missing clones stem from an unresolved V gene, and the remainder is unexplained. That table supplies the V and J calls and clone size; D and trimming were determined from the DNA. The sample records over 110,000 clones, 51% of which are singletons. The ten largest clones add up to over 0.75% of the sample.

The sequenced sample was CD4+ T cells sorted from blood, obtained at week 0. The clonotype originates from a human donor with alopecia areata. This chain is built from TRBV7-2 and TRBJ1-2, with a tentative D gene TRBD1 over 6 matching bases. The CDR3 protein: CASSLGQGKYYGYTF. The base sequence is TGTGCCAGCAGCTTAGGGCAGGGGAAGTACTATGGCTACACCTTC.